The following is a T cell receptor beta chain sequence with its context. This record comes from a study of cytotoxic CD8 clonotypes in ibrutinib-treated CLL. The assay was immunoSEQ multiplex PCR, and TCRdb's table has in-frame clones only and misses some. The table shows about 130,000 clones, with more than 75% occurring only once. The CDR3 is made up of 16 amino acids. V lost 3 bases and J lost 0, with 14 bases in between. The germline V gene encodes CDR1 SNHLY and CDR2 FYNNEI. The chain recombines TRBV2 with TRBJ1-1, with no clear D. The TCR was taken from a human donor with chronic lymphocytic leukemia. This material consisted of PBMCs, taken after 24 months of ibrutinib treatment. CDR3 coding DNA: TGTGCCAGCAGTGAGACGGGCCATACCTTGAACACTGAAGCTTTCTTT. Residues: CASSETGHTLNTEAFF.